The 32 T cell receptor beta chains presented below share a single source sample, sequenced in a study of T cells in Graves' hyperthyroidism and ophthalmopathy. Researchers amplified the TCR beta CDR3 regions from RNA transcripts. TCR CDR3 regions were first amplified by RT-PCR with HTBI primers. MiXCR was run by TCRdb on the multiplex PCR reads, yielding one entry per CDR3 protein. Of around 99,000 distinct CDR3 sequences in the sample, more than 15% were seen once. The sequenced sample was blood. All receptors come from a woman aged 50 to 60 with Graves' hyperthyroidism.

The chain joins TRBV28 to TRBJ2-7, with D perhaps given as TRBD1 or TRBD2 (5 bases each). The CDR3 is 14 residues long. Trimming cost V 1 base and J 3 bases, with 10 bases left between them. CDR1 and CDR2 (germline): MDHEN, SYDVKM. DNA for the CDR3: TGTGCCAGCAGTTTATTGGGGGAGAGCTACGAGCAGTACTTC. The encoded protein is CASSLLGESYEQYF.

This clonotype was observed many times. The chain links TRBV7-9 to TRBJ2-4; 12 nucleotides match TRBD2. The CDR3 extends over 18 amino acids. Trimming cost V 5 bases and J 0 bases; bases outside gene matches: 8. The germline gives CDR1 SEHNR, CDR2 FQNEAQ (reference sequence). The CDR3 loop is CASSPMRTSGIAKNIQYF. The CDR3 DNA reads TGTGCCAGCAGCCCAATGAGGACTAGCGGGATAGCCAAAAACATTCAGTACTTC.

This clonotype was seen repeatedly, ten times or more. V and J are TRBV6-1 and TRBJ2-3; perhaps TRBD1 as D (6 bases). Germline V lookup: CDR1 MNHNS, CDR2 SASEGT. The CDR3 contains 15 residues. Deletions cut 6 bases from V and 2 bases from J, with 15 bases between. The CDR3 coding sequence is TGTGCCAGCAGGCTACAGGGTTCTAACACAGATACGCAGTATTTT. It specifies CASRLQGSNTDTQYF.

This clonotype was counted only a few times. The chain combines TRBV7-9 with TRBJ1-4, with D possibly being TRBD1 (5 bases). Trimming took off 5 bases at V and 4 bases at J, with 17 bases between the two ends. The CDR3 is 16 residues long. Looked up from germline, CDR1 is SEHNR and CDR2 is FQNEAQ (reference sequence). In nucleotides, the CDR3 is TGTGCCAGCAGCATAACCTGGCGGGGGAATAATGAAAAACTGTTTTTT. Its translation: CASSITWRGNNEKLFF.

This clonotype was detected ten times or more. This chain connects TRBV15 to TRBJ2-5, with TRBD2 as a possible D gene (6 bases). The CDR3 consists of 15 residues. The germline V gene has CDR1 LNHNV and CDR2 YYDKDF (reference sequence). Trimming shortened V by 7 bases and J by 1 base, and 16 bases separated the two germline ends. The CDR3 here is CATNSKSGPQETQYF. The DNA for the CDR3 is TGTGCCACCAACTCGAAAAGCGGGCCCCAAGAGACCCAGTACTTC.

The V gene is TRBV28, the J gene TRBJ2-2; 12 bases align to TRBD2. This CDR3 region has 18 residues. J lost 2 bases, V lost 8 bases, and 12 bases had no gene match. The germline V gene encodes CDR1 MDHEN and CDR2 SYDVKM. CDR3: CASLGASGRALNTGELFF. CDR3 bases: TGTGCCAGCCTTGGGGCTAGCGGGAGGGCCTTAAACACCGGGGAGCTGTTTTTT.

This clonotype was found many times. V gene TRBV5-8 combines with J gene TRBJ2-5; 10 bases line up with TRBD2. Germline CDR1 SGHTS, CDR2 YDEGEE. The CDR3 length is 16 residues. The ends lost 0 bases at V and 1 base at J; junction bases unmatched: 3. The DNA for the CDR3 is TGTGCCAGCAGCTTGGGCCTAGCGGGAGCCCAAGAGACCCAGTACTTC. Translating it yields CASSLGLAGAQETQYF.

There are many counts of this clonotype. This sequence joins TRBV4-1 and TRBJ1-5, with D uncertain. This CDR3 has 15 amino acids. CDR1 is MGHRA, CDR2 YSYEKL, per germline. Trimming left V 0 bases short and J 0 bases short, with 6 bases between. CDR3 nucleotide sequence: TGCGCCAGCAGCCAAGATGGAACTAGCAATCAGCCCCAGCATTTT. This sequence encodes CASSQDGTSNQPQHF.

This clonotype was observed many times. This chain links TRBV6-1 with TRBJ2-1; 7 positions agree with TRBD2. This CDR3 contains 15 residues. Germline CDR1 MNHNS, CDR2 SASEGT. J was trimmed by 5 bases and V by 5 bases; bases with no gene match: 9. Written as DNA, the CDR3 is TGTGCCAGCAGTCGAAGCGGGAATGGACACAATGAGCAGTTCTTC. As protein: CASSRSGNGHNEQFF.

The rearrangement joins TRBV19 to TRBJ1-1, with TRBD1 matching 8 bases. Losses at the gene ends were 4 bases for V and 2 bases for J; bases not matched to a gene: 12. CDR1 is LNHDA, CDR2 SQIVND, per germline (reference sequence). CDR3 length equals 17 residues. CDR3 in DNA: TGTGCCAGTAGTACAGCAGGGGGCGGGAAGGCCAACACTGAAGCTTTCTTT. Translated: CASSTAGGGKANTEAFF.

This clonotype was found a few times. The CDR3 DNA sequence: TGTGCCAGCAGTTACTCTGGGACTAGGGGAGATACGCAGTATTTT. Amino acids: CASSYSGTRGDTQYF. This chain joins TRBV6-5 and TRBJ2-3; 8 nucleotides align to TRBD2. The J segment lost 5 bases and the V segment lost 0 bases, leaving 4 bases of the junction unmatched. This CDR3 is built from 15 residues. CDR1 MNHEY and CDR2 SVGAGI come from the germline V gene.

This clonotype appeared many times. The CDR3 region is CSASPTLNSNQPQHF. In nucleotides, the CDR3 is TGCAGTGCTAGCCCGACACTCAATAGCAATCAGCCCCAGCATTTT. The chain uses TRBV20-1 and TRBJ1-5; D uncertain. Germline V gene sequence: CDR1 DFQATT, CDR2 SNEGSKA (reference sequence). Between the trimmed V and J ends, which lost 3 bases and 0 bases, there was a span of 12 bases. The CDR3 spans 15 residues.

In this sample, this clonotype turned up many times. CDR3 region: CSARGQSNTDTQYF. CDR3 sequence (DNA): TGCAGTGCTAGAGGGCAGAGCAACACAGATACGCAGTATTTT. J is TRBJ2-3 and V is TRBV20-1; D unresolved. The V gene lost 1 base and the J gene lost 2 bases, with 10 bases spanning the gap. The germline V gene encodes CDR1 DFQATT and CDR2 SNEGSKA (reference sequence). The CDR3 contains 14 residues.

This clonotype was observed many times. J is TRBJ2-1 and V is TRBV11-2; no firm D call. Trimming stripped 2 bases from V and 10 bases from J, with 12 bases between. CDR1 is SGHAT and CDR2 is FQNNGV in the germline V gene. CDR3 length: 13 residues. As DNA, the CDR3 is TGTGCCAGCAGCTTACATTCATTGGGCGAGCAGTTCTTC. Protein product: CASSLHSLGEQFF.

In its sample, this clonotype was seen many times. The V and J genes are TRBV5-1 and TRBJ1-6; TRBD1 might be the D (5 bases). Germline V gene lookup returns CDR1 SGHRS and CDR2 YFSETQ. Trimming stripped 0 bases from V and 9 bases from J, with 13 bases between. This CDR3 contains 15 residues. CDR3 DNA sequence: TGCGCCAGCAGCTTGGGGGGCAGTTCGGGTTCACCCCTCCACTTT. Translating it yields CASSLGGSSGSPLHF.

This clonotype was seen at least ten times. The J gene is TRBJ2-1, the V gene TRBV7-9; TRBD1 aligns across 7 bases. The CDR3 runs 15 residues. The V gene end was trimmed by 5 bases and the J gene end by 4 bases; junction bases not matched to a gene: 8. CDR1 and CDR2 (germline): SEHNR, FQNEAQ (reference sequence). The CDR3 DNA reads TGTGCCAGCAGCAGACAGGGAACCTCTTACAATGAGCAGTTCTTC. The encoded protein is CASSRQGTSYNEQFF.

The sample holds many counts of this clonotype. The V and J genes are TRBV14 and TRBJ2-7; 8 positions agree with TRBD1. This CDR3 has 14 amino acids. The trim removed 4 bases at V and 1 base at J, leaving 3 bases unmatched. CDR1 and CDR2 from the germline V gene are SGHDN and FVKESK. CDR3 nucleotide sequence: TGTGCCAGCAGCCCGCGACAGGGGTCCTACGAGCAGTACTTC. It translates to CASSPRQGSYEQYF.

This clonotype was seen repeatedly, ten times or more. V is TRBV18 and J is TRBJ2-1, with no clear D. The germline V gene has CDR1 KGHSH and CDR2 LQKENI. The CDR3 totals 14 residues. Trimming left V 5 bases short and J 0 bases short, with 8 bases between. DNA of the CDR3: TGTGCCAGCTCAGGCGGAAGCTCCTACAATGAGCAGTTCTTC. It translates to CASSGGSSYNEQFF.

This clonotype was detected a few times. The rearrangement joins TRBV5-1 to TRBJ1-1; D call uncertain. The CDR3 length is 14 residues. CDR1 and CDR2 (germline): SGHRS, YFSETQ. Trimming took 5 bases from V and 5 from J, leaving 16 bases between them. CDR3: CASRPGEGGTEAFF. CDR3 bases: TGCGCCAGCAGGCCCGGAGAGGGAGGGACTGAAGCTTTCTTT.

This clonotype was observed a few times. The V gene is TRBV19, the J gene TRBJ1-6; D gene unclear. Germline V gene sequence: CDR1 LNHDA, CDR2 SQIVND (reference sequence). The CDR3 runs 13 residues. The ends were cut back, 10 bases at V and 5 bases at J, with 12 bases in the middle. CDR3 amino acids: CATRRYDNSPLHF. CDR3 nucleotide sequence: TGTGCCACTCGGCGGTACGATAATTCACCCCTCCACTTT.

The sample holds many counts of this clonotype. The V and J genes are TRBV7-9 and TRBJ2-3; D perhaps matches TRBD2 (6 bases). Trimming cost V 0 bases and J 0 bases, with 13 bases left between them. CDR3 length equals 17 residues. Germline loops: CDR1 SEHNR, CDR2 FQNEAQ (reference sequence). CDR3 bases: TGTGCCAGCAGCTTAGCGCGAGCGGGCTCTAGCACAGATACGCAGTATTTT. This codes for CASSLARAGSSTDTQYF.

There are many counts of this clonotype. The V gene is TRBV20-1, the J gene TRBJ2-3, with D maybe TRBD2 (5 bases). Germline-derived CDR1 and CDR2 are DFQATT and SNEGSKA (reference sequence). Trimming took off 0 bases at V and 0 bases at J, with 13 bases between the two ends. CDR3 length: 16 amino acids. The CDR3 DNA is TGCAGTGCTAGAGATCTACAAAGCGGTAGCACAGATACGCAGTATTTT. This encodes CSARDLQSGSTDTQYF.

This clonotype was observed many times. The CDR3 here is CASSYGPGREAFF. Written as DNA, the CDR3 is TGTGCCAGCAGTTACGGGCCAGGGAGGGAAGCTTTCTTT. This chain joins TRBV6-5 and TRBJ1-1; the D gene is possibly TRBD1 (5 bases). Trimming removed 2 bases at V and 8 bases at J, with 12 bases between. CDR3 length equals 13 residues. Germline CDR1 MNHEY, CDR2 SVGAGI.

This chain joins TRBV6-5 and TRBJ2-1, with 16 bases matching TRBD2. This CDR3 has 18 residues. The germline V gene encodes CDR1 MNHEY and CDR2 SVGAGI. With 4 bases clipped from V and 9 bases from J, the junction kept 12 bases outside the gene matches. As DNA, the CDR3 is TGTGCCAGCAGTTGGGGGACTAGCGGGAGGGCCGGGGGTAGTGAGCAGTTCTTC. It encodes CASSWGTSGRAGGSEQFF.

This clonotype was seen many times. This sequence joins TRBV9 and TRBJ2-1, with 12 positions matching TRBD2. Germline CDR1 is SGDLS and CDR2 is YYNGEE. J gave up 8 bases and V 3 bases, and 6 bases lay outside the gene matches. The CDR3 covers 15 residues. CDR3 region: CASSATSGSLYEQFF. For the CDR3, the DNA is TGTGCCAGCAGCGCGACTAGCGGGAGCCTATATGAGCAGTTCTTC.

This clonotype has at least ten counts. V and J are TRBV4-1 and TRBJ2-3; D gene ambiguous. This CDR3 contains 14 residues. Trimming cost V 4 bases and J 0 bases, with 8 bases left between them. Germline values: CDR1 MGHRA, CDR2 YSYEKL. CDR3 sequence: CASSRLRSTDTQYF. The CDR3 DNA sequence: TGCGCCAGCAGCCGGCTTCGAAGCACAGATACGCAGTATTTT.

This clonotype came up many times. The chain recombines TRBV11-2 with TRBJ2-1, with D possibly matching TRBD2 (5 bases). Germline assignment: CDR1 SGHAT and CDR2 FQNNGV. V dropped 3 bases and J dropped 8 bases, with 14 bases sitting between them. This CDR3 region has 14 residues. The CDR3 protein is CASSFRRFGDEQFF. Here the CDR3 DNA reads TGTGCCAGCAGCTTTCGGAGGTTTGGCGATGAGCAGTTCTTC.

Ten or more counts support this clonotype. The chain carries TRBV12-3 or TRBV12-4 and TRBJ2-1; no clear D. The V end was cut by 2 bases, the J end by 5 bases, with 4 bases between. The CDR3 is 12 amino acids. The CDR3 sequence: CASSLLHNEQFF. CDR3 in DNA: TGTGCCAGCAGTTTACTCCACAATGAGCAGTTCTTC.

There are many counts of this clonotype. V and J are TRBV20-1 and TRBJ1-5; 8 nucleotides agree with TRBD1. CDR3 length equals 14 residues. Germline V gives CDR1 DFQATT, CDR2 SNEGSKA (reference sequence). Trimming removed 5 bases from V and 5 bases from J; junction bases left unmatched: 8. DNA for the CDR3: TGCAGTGCTTGGGACAGGAGGAGGCATCAGCCCCAGCATTTT. This translates into CSAWDRRRHQPQHF.

The chain employs TRBV6-2 or TRBV6-3 and TRBJ1-2; D is uncertain. The CDR3 totals 15 residues. Germline V gene data show CDR1 as MNHEY and CDR2 as SVGEGT. V was trimmed by 6 bases and J by 0 bases, leaving 14 bases between them. The CDR3 here is CASSPSSLANYGYTF. DNA of the CDR3: TGTGCCAGCAGCCCTTCTTCTTTAGCTAACTATGGCTACACCTTC.

A few counts support this clonotype. The chain couples TRBV11-2 to TRBJ2-3, with 10 bases fitting TRBD2. The ends lost 5 bases at V and 4 bases at J; junction bases unmatched: 6. Germline CDR1 reads SGHAT; CDR2 reads FQNNGV. The CDR3 covers 15 residues. Here the CDR3 reads CASSALAGKSDTQYF. The CDR3, as DNA: TGTGCCAGCAGCGCACTAGCGGGAAAGTCAGATACGCAGTATTTT.

The sample holds many counts of this clonotype. This chain uses TRBV2 with TRBJ2-1; D may be TRBD1 (6 bases). CDR3 size: 13 residues. Looked up from germline, CDR1 is SNHLY and CDR2 is FYNNEI. V lost 5 bases and J lost 10, with 15 bases in between. DNA of the CDR3: TGTGCCAGCAGTTTTGGCCAGGGGTCCGAGCAGTTCTTC. This sequence encodes CASSFGQGSEQFF.